This T cell receptor (beta chain) stems from a study of blood T cell repertoires in COVID-19. Study-wide background: Sites in the United States, Italy and Spain provided acute and convalescent COVID-19 samples. From T cells, B-cell-depleted T cells, or PBMCs came the material, which was cDNA or gDNA.

Original processing methods: Nucleated cell number was recorded as an estimate derived from reference gene primer amplification. Method: immunoSEQ multiplex PCR; TCRdb's copy keeps in-frame clones and lacks some. The V and J calls and clone size are taken from that table; D and trimming were inferred from the DNA. The repertoire holds around 470,000 clones, with about 88% as singletons. The CDR3 contains 13 residues. The germline gives CDR1 SSHAT, CDR2 FNYEAQ (reference sequence). V was clipped by 2 bases and J by 5 bases, with 9 bases between them. Followed longitudinally, the Seattle patients had been enrolled during active infection.

The sample was peripheral blood. This clonotype was sampled from a young man with COVID-19, enrolled during active disease. The chain combines TRBV7-7 with TRBJ2-5; D remains unclear. The CDR3 spells CASSLQVAETQYF. In DNA, the CDR3 is TGTGCCAGCAGCTTACAGGTCGCGGAGACCCAGTACTTC.